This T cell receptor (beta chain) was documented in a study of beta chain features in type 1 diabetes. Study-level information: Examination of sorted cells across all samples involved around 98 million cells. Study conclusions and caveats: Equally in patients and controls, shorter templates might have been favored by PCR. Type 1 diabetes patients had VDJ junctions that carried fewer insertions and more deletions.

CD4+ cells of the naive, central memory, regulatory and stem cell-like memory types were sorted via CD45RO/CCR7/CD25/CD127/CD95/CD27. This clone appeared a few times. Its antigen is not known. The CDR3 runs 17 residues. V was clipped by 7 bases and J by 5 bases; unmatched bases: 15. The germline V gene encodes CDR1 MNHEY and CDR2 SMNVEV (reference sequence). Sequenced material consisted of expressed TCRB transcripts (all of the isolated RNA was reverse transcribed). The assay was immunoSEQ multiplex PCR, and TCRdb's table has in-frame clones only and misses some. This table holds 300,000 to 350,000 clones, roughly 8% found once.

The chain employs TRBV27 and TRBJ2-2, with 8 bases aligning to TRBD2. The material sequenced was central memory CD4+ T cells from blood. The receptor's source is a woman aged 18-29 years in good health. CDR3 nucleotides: TGTGCCAGCACCCGTAGCGGGATGGGAGGTTGGACCGGGGAGCTGTTTTTT. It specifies CASTRSGMGGWTGELFF.